Presented here are 20 T cell receptor beta chains from one specimen sequenced in a study of blood T cell repertoires in COVID-19. The protocol was immunoSEQ multiplex PCR, while the TCRdb copy is restricted to in-frame clones and leaves out a portion. Among a few hundred thousand clones listed, 88% were seen once. Sequenced material: PBMCs or T cells enriched from blood (not recorded which). The receptor source for this set is a woman in her 30s who had recovered from COVID-19.

This chain links TRBV27 with TRBJ1-5; D remains ambiguous. Between the trimmed V and J ends, which lost 7 bases and 4 bases, there was a span of 8 bases. CDR3 length: 12 residues. Germline V gives CDR1 MNHEY, CDR2 SMNVEV (reference sequence). CDR3 amino acids: CASTTTNQPQHF. The CDR3 DNA is TGTGCCAGCACAACAACAAATCAGCCCCAGCATTTT.

CDR3 nucleotide sequence: TGCGCCAGCAGCTGGGGGACTAGCGGGGACGAGCAGTTCTTC. It translates to CASSWGTSGDEQFF. The chain is built from TRBV5-1 and TRBJ2-1; 13 bases match TRBD2. Germline lookup yields CDR1 SGHRS and CDR2 YFSETQ. The CDR3 loop spans 14 amino acids. Germline trimming cut 3 bases from V and 10 bases from J; bases unmatched to any gene: 4.

V and J are TRBV28 and TRBJ2-5, with 10 bases that match TRBD2. There are 15 residues in the CDR3. With V trimmed by 8 bases and J by 9 bases, 15 bases remained unmatched. The germline V gene has CDR1 MDHEN and CDR2 SYDVKM. CDR3 DNA sequence: TGTGCCAGCCAGAATAGCGGGGGGACAACAAAACCCCAGTACTTC. It is translated as CASQNSGGTTKPQYF.

V is TRBV18 and J is TRBJ1-5, with D possibly matching TRBD1 (5 bases). The CDR3 spans 15 residues. The V end was cut by 3 bases, the J end by 2 bases, with 11 bases between. Germline V lookup: CDR1 KGHSH, CDR2 LQKENI. The CDR3 is CASSPLGEGNQPQHF. CDR3 in DNA: TGTGCCAGCTCACCTCTGGGGGAGGGCAATCAGCCCCAGCATTTT.

This sequence joins TRBV5-4 and TRBJ2-3; TRBD2 matches at 7 bases. The CDR3 covers 11 residues. The V gene end was trimmed by 7 bases and the J gene end by 6 bases; junction bases not matched to a gene: 2. Germline V CDR1 and CDR2: SGHNT, YYREEE (reference sequence). CDR3 region: CASGRADTQYF. The CDR3, as DNA: TGTGCCAGCGGGAGGGCTGATACGCAGTATTTT. Together with reference TRBV5-4 and TRBJ2-3, the CDR3 gives the full variable domain: ETGVTQSPTHLIKTRGQQVTLRCSSQSGHNTVSWYQQALGQGPQFIFQYYREEENGRGNFPPRFSGLQFPNYSSELNVNALELDDSALYLCASGRADTQYFGPGTRLTVL.

This sequence joins TRBV3-1 (or the pseudogene TRBV3-2) and TRBJ1-2; D may be TRBD1 (6 bases). The CDR3 length is 14 residues. Trimming removed 2 bases from V and 6 bases from J, with 13 bases in between. Per germline, CDR1 LGHDT and CDR2 YNNKEL (reference sequence). CDR3 amino acids: CASSQLNPGDGYTF. For the CDR3, the DNA is TGTGCCAGCAGCCAACTAAATCCAGGGGATGGCTACACCTTC.

In this sample, this clone turned up a few times. The rearrangement uses TRBV5-4 and TRBJ1-4; possibly TRBD1 for D (5 bases). The CDR3 loop spans 17 amino acids. V lost 1 base and J lost 2, with 15 bases in between. Germline CDR1 is SGHNT and CDR2 is YYREEE (reference sequence). This CDR3 is CASSLSRDAGTNEKLFF. The CDR3 DNA is TGTGCCAGCAGCTTGTCCAGGGATGCTGGGACTAATGAAAAACTGTTTTTT.

V is TRBV24-1 and J is TRBJ2-1; the D gene is possibly TRBD2 (6 bases). This CDR3 has 14 amino acids. Trimming shortened V by 5 bases and J by 9 bases, and 16 bases separated the two germline ends. CDR1 is KGHDR, CDR2 SFDVKD, per germline. CDR3 sequence reads: CATSAGGGLPEQFF. The CDR3 region has the DNA TGTGCCACCAGTGCCGGGGGAGGCCTTCCTGAGCAGTTCTTC.

The chain joins TRBV6-2 or TRBV6-3 to TRBJ1-1; TRBD1 aligns across 12 bases. CDR1 MNHEY and CDR2 SVGEGT come from the germline V gene. The ends lost 2 bases at V and 5 bases at J; junction bases unmatched: 3. The length of the CDR3 is 15 residues. CDR3 loop: CASSYGTGGWTEAFF. CDR3 nucleotides: TGTGCCAGCAGTTACGGGACAGGGGGCTGGACTGAAGCTTTCTTT.

Written as DNA, the CDR3 is TGCGCCAGCAGCCAAGATTCCACGGGTTACAATGAGCAGTTCTTC. The encoded protein is CASSQDSTGYNEQFF. This sequence joins TRBV4-3 and TRBJ2-1; D is undetermined. This CDR3 is built from 15 residues. The germline CDR1 and CDR2 sequences are LGHNA and YSLEER. The V and J ends lost 0 bases and 4 bases respectively, with 10 bases between them.

The chain couples TRBV4-3 to TRBJ1-2; maybe TRBD1 (5 bases). V lost 2 bases and J 5 bases, leaving 15 bases between the germline ends. From germline, CDR1 is LGHNA and CDR2 YSLEER. CDR3 length: 15 amino acids. The CDR3 is CASSQLTGTVYGYTF. The CDR3 DNA is TGCGCCAGCAGCCAACTAACCGGGACTGTTTATGGCTACACCTTC.

This clone was seen only a few times. The V and J genes are TRBV24-1 and TRBJ1-1, with TRBD1 matching 8 bases. J was trimmed by 4 bases and V by 4 bases; bases with no gene match: 1. The CDR3 length is 13 residues. Germline V gives CDR1 KGHDR, CDR2 SFDVKD. Written as DNA, the CDR3 is TGTGCCACCAGTGACACAGGGGGCACTGAAGCTTTCTTT. Encoded protein: CATSDTGGTEAFF.

The V gene is TRBV18, the J gene TRBJ1-5, with D tentatively TRBD1 (5 bases). Germline V gives CDR1 KGHSH, CDR2 LQKENI. This CDR3 is 14 amino acids long. Between the trimmed V and J ends, which lost 6 bases and 6 bases, there was a span of 15 bases. CDR3 amino acids: CASSQGIPGQPQHF. The CDR3, as DNA: TGTGCCAGCTCTCAGGGTATCCCAGGTCAGCCCCAGCATTTT.

J is TRBJ2-7 and V is TRBV6-5; possibly TRBD2 for D (5 bases). The length of the CDR3 is 12 residues. V lost 5 bases and J 7 bases, leaving 12 bases between the germline ends. Per germline, CDR1 MNHEY and CDR2 SVGAGI. CDR3 in amino acids: CASSTGTMEQYF. The DNA of the CDR3 is TGTGCCAGCAGTACGGGAACGATGGAGCAGTACTTC.

The V and J genes are TRBV7-9 and TRBJ2-5; unclear D gene. Trimming stripped 4 bases from V and 7 bases from J, with 7 bases between. Per germline, CDR1 SEHNR and CDR2 FQNEAQ (reference sequence). This CDR3 contains 11 residues. The CDR3 DNA sequence: TGTGCCAGCAGCTCCAGTGGGACCCAGTACTTC. Its protein product is CASSSSGTQYF.

The rearrangement uses TRBV7-2 and TRBJ1-4; no reliable D call. V was clipped by 1 base and J by 4 bases, with 10 bases between them. This CDR3 contains 15 residues. Germline V lookup: CDR1 SGHTA, CDR2 FQGNSA. The CDR3 DNA follows: TGTGCCAGCAGCTTAGGCGGCGCTATTAATGAAAAACTGTTTTTT. It codes for CASSLGGAINEKLFF. Full variable domain (remainder filled in from reference TRBV7-2 and TRBJ1-4): GAGVSQSPSNKVTEKGKDVELRCDPISGHTALYWYRQSLGQGLEFLIYFQGNSAPDKSGLPSDRFSAERTGGSVSTLTIQRTQQEDSAVYLCASSLGGAINEKLFFGSGTQLSVL.

The chain combines TRBV6-5 with TRBJ2-7, with no clear D. The CDR3 spans 15 residues. V lost 5 bases, J lost 5 bases, and 19 bases lay in between. Germline-derived CDR1 and CDR2 are MNHEY and SVGAGI. In DNA form, the CDR3 reads TGTGCCAGCAGTAGTAGACATACCCTCTTTGACGAGCAGTACTTC. Translating gives CASSSRHTLFDEQYF.

The chain recombines TRBV10-3 with TRBJ1-3; 7 nucleotides align to TRBD1. The V segment lost 7 bases and the J segment 4 bases; nucleotides outside the gene matches: 4. Germline CDR1 and CDR2: ENHRY and SYGVKD. CDR3 length equals 13 residues. The CDR3 loop is CAITGTAGNTIYF. The DNA of the CDR3 is TGTGCCATCACCGGGACAGCAGGAAACACCATATATTTT.

The V gene is TRBV30, the J gene TRBJ1-2, with 7 positions matching TRBD1. This CDR3 is built from 12 residues. V shed 2 bases and J 10 bases; nucleotides not matched to a gene: 7. CDR1 GTSNPN and CDR2 SVGIG come from the germline V gene (reference sequence). CDR3 residues: CAWSLLGTVYTF. The CDR3 DNA sequence: TGTGCCTGGAGTTTACTTGGGACAGTCTACACCTTC.

The rearrangement uses TRBV16 and TRBJ1-5; D not certain. Trimming shortened V by 2 bases and J by 4 bases, and 15 bases separated the two germline ends. There are 16 residues in the CDR3. The V gene's germline CDR1 is KGHSY and CDR2 FQNENV. DNA for the CDR3: TGTGCCAGCAGCCAAGAGGGAAGGCCGTCAAATCAGCCCCAGCATTTT. Residues: CASSQEGRPSNQPQHF. The variable domain in full, with the rest retrieved from reference TRBV16 and TRBJ1-5, is GEEVAQTPKHLVRGEGQKAKLYCAPIKGHSYVFWYQQVLKNEFKFLISFQNENVFDETGMPKERFSAKCLPNSPCSLEIQATKLEDSAVYFCASSQEGRPSNQPQHFGDGTRLSIL.